This is a list of T cell receptor beta chains from one sample in a study of blood T cell repertoires in COVID-19. TCRdb's table, derived via immunoSEQ multiplex PCR, lists solely in-frame clones and lacks some. Of 150,000 to 200,000 clones listed, roughly 76% are singletons. Sample: peripheral blood. The receptor set was obtained from a woman over 75 with COVID-19, enrolled during active disease. Each CDR3 is given with its conserved first and last residue. The D gene is left open where the match is weak. For some rows the clone size is stated as once, few or many, or as a class when expanded; others skip it.

TRBJ1-6 16 - TRBV27 - TGTGCCAGCAGTTTCAGGGGAGGGTCCTATAATTCACCCCTCCACTTT CASSFRGGSYNSPLHF
TRBJ2-1 15 - TRBV6-2/TRBV6-3 - TGTGCCAGCAGTTATGGGCCCTTATCCTACAATGAGCAGTTCTTC CASSYGPLSYNEQFF
TRBJ1-3 16 few TRBV9 - TGTGCCAGCAGCCCCATTCAGGGGCGGTCTGGAAACACCATATATTTT CASSPIQGRSGNTIYF
TRBJ2-2 15 few TRBV9 - TGTGCCAGCAGCCTCTCGACAGATCCGACCGGGGAGCTGTTTTTT CASSLSTDPTGELFF
TRBJ2-1 13 - TRBV2 - TGTGCCAGCAGTGAGCAAGGGGTTGATGAGCAGTTCTTC CASSEQGVDEQFF
TRBJ1-6 16 - TRBV4-1 - TGCGCCAGCAGGGAAACAGGAAGGGCGAGGAATTCACCCCTCCACTTT CASRETGRARNSPLHF
TRBJ2-5 16 once TRBV5-1 TRBD2 TGCGCCAGCAGCTTGGGGGGAGCGGGGCTCGGAGAGACCCAGTACTTC CASSLGGAGLGETQYF
TRBJ1-3 14 - TRBV9 - TGTGCCAGCAGCGTAGGCAGGGCCGGAAACACCATATATTTT CASSVGRAGNTIYF
TRBJ1-1 15 - TRBV18 - TGTGCCAGCTCACCACTTAACACCGTCGGGACTGAAGCTTTCTTT CASSPLNTVGTEAFF
TRBJ2-1 11 - TRBV7-2 - TGTGCCAGCAGCCCATCCGTAGGACTGTTCTTC CASSPSVGLFF
TRBJ2-1 14 - TRBV7-3 TRBD2 TGTGCCAGCAGCACCGGGACTAGCGGGGTGCAGCAGTTCTTC CASSTGTSGVQQFF
TRBJ1-1 15 - TRBV6-1 - TGTGCCAGCAGTGAATTGTCCTCAGGGGACACTGAAGCTTTCTTT CASSELSSGDTEAFF
TRBJ2-3 17 - TRBV7-2 TRBD2 TGTGCCAGCAGCTTAAGACTAGCCAGTTCTAGCACAGATACGCAGTATTTT CASSLRLASSSTDTQYF